This T cell receptor beta chain was captured by sequencing in a study of regulatory T cells in long-lasting Graves disease. Libraries of TCR beta came from iRepertoire HTBI primers plus Arm-PCR of CDR3 regions. One entry per CDR3 protein, called by TCRdb with MiXCR from the multiplex PCR reads. In the table there are hundreds of thousands of distinct CDR3 sequences, 20% to 25% of which are singletons. This clonotype was picked up many times. The length of the CDR3 is 12 residues. V was trimmed by 4 bases and J by 5 bases, leaving 6 bases between them. The germline V gene has CDR1 MDHEN and CDR2 SYDVKM. Time point of the sample: persistent/refractory GD, antithyroid drugs over 5 years with positive TRAb. Generation of the TCR library employed RNA extracted from PBMCs.

The rearrangement links TRBV28 to TRBJ1-5, with D possibly being TRBD1 (5 bases). The receptor's source is a female donor with Graves disease. The source material was peripheral blood mononuclear cells (PBMCs), sampled when the disease was refractory, from a patient treated with antithyroid drugs. CDR3 coding DNA: TGTGCCAGCAGTTGGGGGGATCAGCCCCAGCATTTT. It translates to CASSWGDQPQHF.